This T cell receptor (beta chain) came from a study of CD8 T cells in Susac syndrome. Per germline, CDR1 MNHEY and CDR2 SVGEGT. V lost 2 bases to trimming and J lost 4 bases, with 12 bases between them. This CDR3 is built from 14 residues. The RNA input was roughly 0.45 to 1 ug, and it was reverse transcribed with random hexamers. The authors amplified TCR beta CDR3 across 54 Vbeta and 13 Jbeta using immunoSEQ multiplex PCR. TCRdb redid the calling of the immunoSEQ multiplex PCR reads with MiXCR, one entry per CDR3 protein. Of approximately 120,000 distinct CDR3 sequences in the sample, 91% were seen once. Broader study findings: Acknowledgment was made by the study that its TCR sequencing and HLA analysis involved a relatively small number of individuals.

This clonotype showed up just once. Its antigen is still unknown. CD8+ and CD4+ T cells taken from blood had their TCR beta sequenced. Both CD4+ and CD8+ T cells were negatively isolated, and TEMRA cells underwent FACS enrichment. Sequencing input: CD8+ T cells from PBMCs. This chain uses TRBV6-2 or TRBV6-3 with TRBJ2-7, with a possible D match to TRBD1 (6 bases). The receptor's source is a human donor with multiple sclerosis. CDR3 residues: CASSYGERGYEQYF. Written as DNA, the CDR3 is TGTGCCAGCAGTTACGGGGAGAGGGGGTACGAGCAGTACTTC.